The sequence of this T cell receptor (beta chain) was determined in a study of low-dose radiotherapy and immunotherapy resistance in tumors. Time point reported: before trial treatment. This clonotype was seen at least ten times. Both TCRalpha and TCRbeta chains were reverse transcribed with V-gene-specific primers. Amplification, which lasted 20 to 25 PCR cycles, used a constant-region primer and V-primer adapter to amplify TCRs. TCRdb used MiXCR to reprocess the reads, holding one entry per CDR3 protein. Among under 90,000 distinct CDR3 sequences listed, roughly a sixth were seen once. The V segment lost 6 bases and the J segment 3 bases; nucleotides outside the gene matches: 14. The CDR3 runs 19 residues. Germline CDR1 SGHVS, CDR2 FQNEAQ.

Specimen: PBMCs, collected before treatment. The receptor's source is a male donor with prostate cancer. J is TRBJ2-2 and V is TRBV7-8; TRBD2 aligns across 12 bases. Here the CDR3 reads CASRALGLAGGDDTGELFF. DNA of the CDR3: TGTGCCAGCAGGGCCCTCGGGCTAGCGGGGGGGGATGACACCGGGGAGCTGTTTTTT.